A selection of T cell receptor beta chains follows, all from one sample in a study of vaccination effects on CD4 cells after COVID-19. Only in-frame clones appear in the TCRdb table, and some are missing; sequencing was by immunoSEQ multiplex PCR. This table holds about 8,100 clones, 60% to 75% found once. Antigen specificity for these receptors is unknown. Sequencing used CD4+ T cells from PBMCs cultured with HCoV-229E spike peptides, obtained before COVID-19 vaccination. All receptors derive from a human donor who received a COVID-19 vaccine. CDR3s leave out the opening cysteine and the closing phenylalanine or tryptophan.

v_call: TRBV7-9
cdr3_aa: ASSTMPQRDRVLGANVLT

v_call: TRBV19
cdr3_aa: ASSRASRTALTGELF

v_call: TRBV6-5
cdr3_aa: ASVHLAGSYEQY

v_call: TRBV20-1
cdr3_aa: SARVRNEQF

v_call: TRBV6-2/TRBV6-3
cdr3_aa: ASSYIPLLAWNEQF

v_call: TRBV27
cdr3_aa: ASSLSPTGGELF

v_call: TRBV7-9
cdr3_aa: ASSFSLRTDTQY

v_call: TRBV30
cdr3_aa: AWKGTNNSPLH

v_call: TRBV6-5
cdr3_aa: ASSYTGGFSGNTIY

v_call: TRBV28
cdr3_aa: ASSSGAGTSGNMNEQF

v_call: TRBV12-3/TRBV12-4
cdr3_aa: ASSFGHTDTQY

v_call: TRBV2
cdr3_aa: ASRVQGRNEKLF

v_call: TRBV29-1
cdr3_aa: SVAIGSVSNQPQH

v_call: TRBV19
cdr3_aa: ASTTNPGGAYQPQH

v_call: TRBV19
cdr3_aa: ASKNWYNSPLH

v_call: TRBV4-2
cdr3_aa: ASSQDSADNQPQH

v_call: TRBV4-2
cdr3_aa: ASSQDGQENEKLF

v_call: TRBV6-5
cdr3_aa: ASMRGLGKETQY

v_call: TRBV3-1/TRBV3-2
cdr3_aa: ASSSVYGYT

v_call: TRBV5-4
cdr3_aa: ASSLQGQGSGYT

v_call: TRBV7-8
cdr3_aa: ASLLQENTEAF

v_call: TRBV20-1
cdr3_aa: SASLSAGTEAF

v_call: TRBV7-9
cdr3_aa: ASSLEGGGELF

v_call: TRBV7-9
cdr3_aa: ASSSTQLAGNTGELF

v_call: TRBV6-5
cdr3_aa: ASSRTNDRDYEQY

v_call: TRBV7-9
cdr3_aa: ASSLGPNSNQPQH

v_call: TRBV6-1
cdr3_aa: ASSDVGRGSYEQY

v_call: TRBV4-1
cdr3_aa: ASSQGETGIPTNEKLF

v_call: TRBV3-1/TRBV3-2
cdr3_aa: ASSQEYRVYGYT

v_call: TRBV5-1
cdr3_aa: ASSPAGTGDYGYT

v_call: TRBV19
cdr3_aa: ASSLSRGQGFGYT

v_call: TRBV11-2
cdr3_aa: ASRSRTSGNYNEQF

v_call: TRBV11-3
cdr3_aa: ASSLGGTGGGDTQY

v_call: TRBV28
cdr3_aa: ASSLGTGGLYNEQF

v_call: TRBV12-3/TRBV12-4
cdr3_aa: ASSSSGSYEQY

v_call: TRBV6-1
cdr3_aa: ASSEASGGYNEQF

v_call: TRBV6-1
cdr3_aa: ASSESGQGGSYEQY

v_call: TRBV19
cdr3_aa: ASSAHKGWENEQF

v_call: TRBV1
cdr3_aa: TSSRTSLSRSRANVLT

v_call: TRBV6-5
cdr3_aa: ASSSAGIGSNEQF